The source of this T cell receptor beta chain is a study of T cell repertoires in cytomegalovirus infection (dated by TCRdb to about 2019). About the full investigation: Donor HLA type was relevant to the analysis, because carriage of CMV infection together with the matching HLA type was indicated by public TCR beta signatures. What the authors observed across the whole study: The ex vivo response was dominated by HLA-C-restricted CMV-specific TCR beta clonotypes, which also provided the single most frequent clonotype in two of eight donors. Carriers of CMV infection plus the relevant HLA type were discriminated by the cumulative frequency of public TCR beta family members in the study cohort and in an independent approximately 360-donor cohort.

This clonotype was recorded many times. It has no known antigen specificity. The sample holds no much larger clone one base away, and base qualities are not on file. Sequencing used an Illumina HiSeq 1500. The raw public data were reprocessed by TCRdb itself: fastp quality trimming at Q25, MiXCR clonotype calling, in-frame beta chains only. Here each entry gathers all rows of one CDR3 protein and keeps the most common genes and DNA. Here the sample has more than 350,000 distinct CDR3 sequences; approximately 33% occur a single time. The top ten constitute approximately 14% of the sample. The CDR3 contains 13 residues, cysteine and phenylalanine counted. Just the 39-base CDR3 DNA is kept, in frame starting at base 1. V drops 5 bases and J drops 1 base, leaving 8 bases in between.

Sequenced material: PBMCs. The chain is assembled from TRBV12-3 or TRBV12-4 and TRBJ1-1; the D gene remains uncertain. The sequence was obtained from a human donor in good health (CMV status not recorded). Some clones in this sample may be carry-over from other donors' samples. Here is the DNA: TGTGCCAGCAGTCGGATAAAGAACACTGAAGCTTTCTTT. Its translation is CASSRIKNTEAFF.